Shown below are 25 T cell receptor beta chains from a single sample sequenced in a study of long-term antiretroviral therapy in people with HIV. Survey level was the resolution at which the v3.0 immunoSEQ assay ran. Clones were read by immunoSEQ multiplex PCR, and TCRdb kept only the in-frame ones, dropping some. The table has 25,000 to 30,000 clones, over 80% seen once; the top ten hold roughly 10%. Sequences were derived from unsorted PBMCs, sampled 0.8 years before starting antiretroviral therapy. The receptors stem from a man younger than 35 with HIV.

This chain uses TRBV4-1 with TRBJ2-5; D unclear. Looked up from germline, CDR1 is MGHRA and CDR2 is YSYEKL. This CDR3 has 13 amino acids. V was pared by 1 base and J by 4 bases, with 7 bases between. The CDR3: CASSQAAIETQYF. The CDR3 region has the DNA TGCGCCAGCAGCCAAGCTGCTATAGAGACCCAGTACTTC.

V is TRBV30 and J is TRBJ2-5; maybe TRBD2 (6 bases). The CDR3 covers 19 residues. Germline V gene lookup returns CDR1 GTSNPN and CDR2 SVGIG (reference sequence). V was pared by 2 bases and J by 1 base, with 26 bases between. The CDR3 reads CAWSPPWSSGETLQETQYF. CDR3 coding DNA: TGTGCCTGGAGTCCCCCTTGGAGTTCGGGGGAGACACTCCAAGAGACCCAGTACTTC. Full variable domain (outside the CDR3, taken from reference TRBV30 and TRBJ2-5): SQTIHQWPATLVQPVGSPLSLECTVEGTSNPNLYWYRQAAGRGLQLLFYSVGIGQISSEVPQNLSASRPQDRQFILSSKKLLLSDSGFYLCAWSPPWSSGETLQETQYFGPGTRLLVL.

The rearrangement joins TRBV7-2 to TRBJ2-3, with D perhaps TRBD2 (5 bases). The CDR3 runs 15 residues. From germline, CDR1 is SGHTA and CDR2 FQGNSA. V lost 1 base, J lost 0 bases, and 8 bases lay in between. This CDR3 reads CASSLVTGSTDTQYF. Here the CDR3 DNA reads TGTGCCAGCAGCTTAGTAACGGGGAGCACAGATACGCAGTATTTT.

The chain is built from TRBV28 and TRBJ1-1; D might be TRBD1 (6 bases). The CDR3 covers 14 residues. V dropped 1 base and J dropped 6 bases, with 12 bases sitting between them. Germline V lookup: CDR1 MDHEN, CDR2 SYDVKM. The CDR3 coding sequence is TGTGCCAGCAGTTTATTGGAGGGGGTCGCTGAAGCTTTCTTT. It specifies CASSLLEGVAEAFF.

The count of this clone is one. This sequence joins TRBV10-1 and TRBJ2-3; D unresolved. The CDR3 sequence is 13 residues long. V was pared by 2 bases and J by 7 bases, with 10 bases between. Per germline, CDR1 WNHNN and CDR2 SYGVQD (reference sequence). CDR3 loop: CASSEAVYYTQYF. CDR3 sequence (DNA): TGCGCCAGCAGTGAGGCCGTGTATTATACGCAGTATTTT.

The chain links TRBV27 to TRBJ2-1; TRBD2 aligns across 9 bases. CDR1 MNHEY and CDR2 SMNVEV come from the germline V gene (reference sequence). J was trimmed by 10 bases and V by 2 bases; bases with no gene match: 9. The CDR3 covers 15 residues. CDR3 in amino acids: CASSLAGGQANEQFF. For the CDR3, the DNA is TGTGCCAGCAGTTTAGCGGGGGGGCAGGCGAACGAGCAGTTCTTC.

The genes are TRBV9 and TRBJ2-7; 9 bases agree with TRBD2. The CDR3 sequence is 15 residues long. Unmatched junction bases numbered 6, after V lost 0 bases and J lost 5 bases. Per the germline V gene, CDR1 is SGDLS and CDR2 is YYNGEE. CDR3 nucleotides: TGTGCCAGCAGCGTAGGTGTTAGCGGGAGCCACGAGCAGTACTTC. Protein product: CASSVGVSGSHEQYF.

This sequence joins TRBV4-1 and TRBJ1-1; no clear D. Germline CDR1 and CDR2: MGHRA and YSYEKL. The CDR3 covers 12 residues. The V and J ends lost 3 bases and 4 bases respectively, with 6 bases between them. The CDR3 sequence is CASSHPSTEAFF. The CDR3 DNA sequence: TGCGCCAGCAGCCACCCGAGCACTGAAGCTTTCTTT.

The CDR3 nucleotides read TGTGCCAGCAGTCGCCCGGGACAGGGCCTCTATGGCTACACCTTC. Translating gives CASSRPGQGLYGYTF. V gene TRBV6-5 combines with J gene TRBJ1-2, with 9 bases matching TRBD1. The CDR3 sequence is 15 residues long. Unmatched junction bases numbered 8, after V lost 5 bases and J lost 4 bases. The germline V gene encodes CDR1 MNHEY and CDR2 SVGAGI.

V and J are TRBV10-3 and TRBJ2-1; D gene ambiguous. CDR3 length: 14 residues. Trimming removed 0 bases at V and 6 bases at J, with 9 bases between. The germline V gene encodes CDR1 ENHRY and CDR2 SYGVKD. CDR3 region: CAISESGSTNEQFF. The CDR3 bases are TGTGCCATCAGTGAGTCGGGCAGCACCAATGAGCAGTTCTTC.

Sample share makes this clone medium-sized. Distinct nucleotide sequences in the sample also encode this CDR3. The chain combines TRBV30 with TRBJ2-2; D is possibly TRBD1 (5 bases). The CDR3 sequence is 11 residues long. Germline V gene lookup returns CDR1 GTSNPN and CDR2 SVGIG (reference sequence). Trimming removed 4 bases at V and 7 bases at J, with 7 bases between. The CDR3 bases are TGTGCCTGGAATCAGGGCGGGGAGCTGTTTTTT. Protein: CAWNQGGELFF.

This clone has a handful of counts. This sequence joins TRBV7-3 and TRBJ1-1; no clear D. The V gene's germline CDR1 is SGHTA and CDR2 FQGTGA. The CDR3 has 14 amino acids. V was trimmed by 1 base and J by 1 base, leaving 7 bases between them. The CDR3 DNA sequence: TGTGCCAGCAGCTTAAGTGGCAGGAACACTGAAGCTTTCTTT. Translated: CASSLSGRNTEAFF.

V and J are TRBV5-6 and TRBJ2-7; D is unresolved. This CDR3 comprises 14 residues. Trimming cost V 0 bases and J 3 bases, with 10 bases left between them. Germline lookup yields CDR1 SGHDT and CDR2 YYEEEE. The CDR3 here is CASSLVGGFYEQYF. The CDR3 nucleotides are TGTGCCAGCAGCTTGGTTGGCGGCTTCTACGAGCAGTACTTC.

This clone was detected only a few times. V usage is TRBV5-1 and J usage is TRBJ2-2, with 12 nucleotides matching TRBD1. CDR1 is SGHRS and CDR2 is YFSETQ in the germline V gene. J gave up 5 bases and V 4 bases, and 3 bases lay outside the gene matches. This CDR3 comprises 15 residues. The CDR3 region is CASSKGQGATGELFF. CDR3 nucleotides: TGCGCCAGCAGCAAGGGACAGGGGGCGACCGGGGAGCTGTTTTTT. The full variable domain, completed using reference TRBV5-1 and TRBJ2-2, is KAGVTQTPRYLIKTRGQQVTLSCSPISGHRSVSWYQQTPGQGLQFLFEYFSETQRNKGNFPGRFSGRQFSNSRSEMNVSTLELGDSALYLCASSKGQGATGELFFGEGSRLTVL.

V gene TRBV19 combines with J gene TRBJ2-5; 9 bases are shared with TRBD1. With V trimmed by 9 bases and J by 5 bases, 7 bases remained unmatched. CDR3 size: 13 residues. Germline lookup yields CDR1 LNHDA and CDR2 SQIVND (reference sequence). CDR3 bases: TGTGCCAGCAGAGGGACAGGGTGGGAGACCCAGTACTTC. Translated, it gives CASRGTGWETQYF. The full variable domain, completed using reference TRBV19 and TRBJ2-5, is DGGITQSPKYLFRKEGQNVTLSCEQNLNHDAMYWYRQDPGQGLRLIYYSQIVNDFQKGDIAEGYSVSREKKESFPLTVTSAQKNPTAFYLCASRGTGWETQYFGPGTRLLVL.

This chain uses TRBV5-4 with TRBJ2-7; perhaps TRBD2 as D (5 bases). V was clipped by 0 bases and J by 4 bases, with 11 bases between them. The CDR3 totals 14 residues. The V gene's germline CDR1 is SGHNT and CDR2 YYREEE (reference sequence). In nucleotides, the CDR3 is TGTGCCAGCAGCTTGGCAGGTGGAGGTTACGAGCAGTACTTC. Translated, it gives CASSLAGGGYEQYF.

J is TRBJ2-2 and V is TRBV5-1; no reliable D call. This CDR3 comprises 15 residues. CDR1 SGHRS and CDR2 YFSETQ come from the germline V gene. The V gene lost 3 bases and the J gene lost 0 bases, with 9 bases spanning the gap. CDR3 residues: CASSWLTANTGELFF. CDR3 sequence (DNA): TGCGCCAGCAGCTGGCTTACCGCGAACACCGGGGAGCTGTTTTTT.

The genes are TRBV5-3 and TRBJ1-2; 7 positions match TRBD1. TRBV5-3 qualifies as an ORF whose function is uncertain. V was pared by 4 bases and J by 1 base, with 7 bases of the junction left unmatched. This CDR3 spans 15 amino acids. The CDR3 nucleotides are TGTGCCAGAAGCCACTCGACAGGGCATAACTATGGCTACACCTTC. It specifies CARSHSTGHNYGYTF.

The rearrangement joins TRBV5-3 to TRBJ1-5; no clear D gene. TRBV5-3 belongs to the ORF category, with a function that is uncertain. V was cut by 5 bases and J by 5 bases, with 11 bases left in between. The CDR3 has 13 amino acids. The CDR3 here is CARSKEVYQPQHF. In DNA, the CDR3 is TGTGCCAGAAGTAAGGAGGTATATCAGCCCCAGCATTTT.

CDR3 loop: CASSSHPGGPQPQHF. The DNA of the CDR3 is TGTGCCAGCAGCTCCCACCCCGGGGGTCCGCAGCCCCAGCATTTT. The chain links TRBV7-9 to TRBJ1-5; a weak D match, TRBD1 (5 bases). Germline lookup yields CDR1 SEHNR and CDR2 FQNEAQ (reference sequence). The CDR3 has 15 residues. Trimming took off 4 bases at V and 7 bases at J, with 17 bases between the two ends.

This chain joins TRBV7-3 and TRBJ1-4, with D unclear. This CDR3 spans 13 amino acids. Trimming took off 0 bases at V and 8 bases at J, with 7 bases between the two ends. Germline V gene data show CDR1 as SGHTA and CDR2 as FQGTGA. CDR3 loop: CASSLTGGEKLFF. The CDR3 coding sequence is TGTGCCAGCAGCTTAACCGGCGGGGAAAAACTGTTTTTT.

The chain has TRBV6-5 and TRBJ1-3; the D gene is possibly TRBD1 (6 bases). Trimming left V 4 bases short and J 0 bases short, with 10 bases between. The CDR3 is 15 amino acids. CDR1 and CDR2 (germline): MNHEY, SVGAGI. In DNA form, the CDR3 reads TGTGCCAGCAGTTCGGACAGTTACTCTGGAAACACCATATATTTT. The encoded protein is CASSSDSYSGNTIYF.

The V and J genes are TRBV14 and TRBJ1-1; D gene unclear. Germline V gives CDR1 SGHDN, CDR2 FVKESK. Trimming removed 2 bases at V and 1 base at J, with 11 bases between. The length of the CDR3 is 15 residues. In DNA form, the CDR3 reads TGTGCCAGCAGCCAATGGACTGGCCGGAACACTGAAGCTTTCTTT. Translated, it gives CASSQWTGRNTEAFF. The entire variable domain, with the rest obtained from reference TRBV14 and TRBJ1-1, is as follows: EAGVTQFPSHSVIEKGQTVTLRCDPISGHDNLYWYRRVMGKEIKFLLHFVKESKQDESGMPNNRFLAERTGGTYSTLKVQPAELEDSGVYFCASSQWTGRNTEAFFGQGTRLTVV.

The chain employs TRBV2 and TRBJ1-1; D gene unclear. Germline values: CDR1 SNHLY, CDR2 FYNNEI. V was shortened by 6 bases and J by 3 bases, with 14 bases between the two germline ends. The CDR3 extends over 14 amino acids. The CDR3 is CASSVQRSDTEAFF. CDR3 bases: TGTGCCAGCAGCGTGCAAAGGAGCGACACTGAAGCTTTCTTT. Based on the CDR3 plus reference TRBV2 and TRBJ1-1, the full variable domain is EPEVTQTPSHQVTQMGQEVILRCVPISNHLYFYWYRQILGQKVEFLVSFYNNEISEKSEIFDDQFSVERPDGSNFTLKIRSTKLEDSAMYFCASSVQRSDTEAFFGQGTRLTVV.

The CDR3 DNA sequence: TGTGCCACCAGCAGCACGGAGGACTGGACGGATGAAAAACTGTTTTTT. Amino acid sequence: CATSSTEDWTDEKLFF. The J gene is TRBJ1-4, the V gene TRBV15; D not certain. The CDR3 spans 16 residues. Germline CDR1 is LNHNV and CDR2 is YYDKDF (reference sequence). V shed 3 bases and J shed 6 bases, with 17 bases lying between them.